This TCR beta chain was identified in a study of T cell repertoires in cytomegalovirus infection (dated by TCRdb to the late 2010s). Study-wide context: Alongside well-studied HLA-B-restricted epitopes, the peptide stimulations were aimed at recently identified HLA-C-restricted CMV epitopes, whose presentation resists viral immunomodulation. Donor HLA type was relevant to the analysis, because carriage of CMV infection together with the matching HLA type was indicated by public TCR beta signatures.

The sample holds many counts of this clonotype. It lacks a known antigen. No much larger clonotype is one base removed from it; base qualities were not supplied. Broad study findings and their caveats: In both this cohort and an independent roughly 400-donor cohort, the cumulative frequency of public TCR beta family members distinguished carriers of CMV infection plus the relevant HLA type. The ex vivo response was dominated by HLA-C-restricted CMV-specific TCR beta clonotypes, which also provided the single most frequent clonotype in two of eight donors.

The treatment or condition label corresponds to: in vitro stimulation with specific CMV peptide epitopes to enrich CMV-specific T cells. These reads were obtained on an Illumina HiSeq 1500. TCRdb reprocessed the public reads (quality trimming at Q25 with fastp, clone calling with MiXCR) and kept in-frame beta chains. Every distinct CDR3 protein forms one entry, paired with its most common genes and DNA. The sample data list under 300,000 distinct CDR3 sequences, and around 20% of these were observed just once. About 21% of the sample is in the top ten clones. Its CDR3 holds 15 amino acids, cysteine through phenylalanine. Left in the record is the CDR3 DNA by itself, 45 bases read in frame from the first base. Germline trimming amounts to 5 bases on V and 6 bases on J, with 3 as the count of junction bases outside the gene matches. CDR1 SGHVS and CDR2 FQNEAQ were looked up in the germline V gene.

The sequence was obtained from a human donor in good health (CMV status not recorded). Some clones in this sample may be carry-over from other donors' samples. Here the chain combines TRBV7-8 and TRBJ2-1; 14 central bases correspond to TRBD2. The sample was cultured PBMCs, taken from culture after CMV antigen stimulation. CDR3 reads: CASSEGLAGANEQFF. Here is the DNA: TGTGCCAGCAGCGAGGGACTAGCGGGAGCCAATGAGCAGTTCTTC.